This record looks at one T cell receptor (beta chain) sequence and its context. Its antigen is undetermined. Sample-barcoded 5' priming and a J-beta primer mix drove a second PCR of roughly 6 to 12 cycles. Every cDNA molecule bore a tag from a template-switch adaptor containing 12 random nucleotides. TCRdb recomputed calls from the 5' RACE reads with MiXCR, one row per CDR3 protein. The sample contains 350,000 to 450,000 distinct CDR3 sequences, more than 45% of which appear only once. These data originate in a study of blood T cells in healthy people across ages. Points from the study as a whole: A strong correlation was found between TCR beta diversity and the percentage of naive T cells. Both higher diversity and more naive CD4+ cells marked long-lived donors when set against aged donors.

Germline V gene lookup returns CDR1 SQVTM and CDR2 ANQGSEA. V was cut by 3 bases and J by 3 bases, with 18 bases left in between. The CDR3 totals 15 residues. The source material was blood. The TCR sequence derives from a man between 60 and 75 years old in good health. The chain couples TRBV29-1 to TRBJ2-7; D is possibly TRBD2 (6 bases). The CDR3 reads CSVDLVGTYFYEQYF. CDR3 nucleotide sequence: TGCAGCGTTGACCTCGTGGGGACTTACTTCTACGAGCAGTACTTC.